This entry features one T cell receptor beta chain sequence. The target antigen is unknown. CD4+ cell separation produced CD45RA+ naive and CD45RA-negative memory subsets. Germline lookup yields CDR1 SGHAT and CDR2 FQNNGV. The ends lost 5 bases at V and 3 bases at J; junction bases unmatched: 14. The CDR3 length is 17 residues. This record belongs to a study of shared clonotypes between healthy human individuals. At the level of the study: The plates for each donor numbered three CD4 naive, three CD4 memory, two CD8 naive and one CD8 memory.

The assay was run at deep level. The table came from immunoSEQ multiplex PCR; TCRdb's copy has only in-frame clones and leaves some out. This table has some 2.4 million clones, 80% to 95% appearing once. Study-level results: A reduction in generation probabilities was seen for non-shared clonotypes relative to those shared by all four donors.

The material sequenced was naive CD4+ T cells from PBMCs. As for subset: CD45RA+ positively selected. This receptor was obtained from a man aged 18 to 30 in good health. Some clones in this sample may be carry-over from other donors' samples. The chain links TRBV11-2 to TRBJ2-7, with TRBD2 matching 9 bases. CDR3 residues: CASSLAPVAGEDYEQYF. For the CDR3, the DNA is TGTGCCAGCAGCCTCGCGCCCGTAGCGGGAGAGGACTACGAGCAGTACTTC.